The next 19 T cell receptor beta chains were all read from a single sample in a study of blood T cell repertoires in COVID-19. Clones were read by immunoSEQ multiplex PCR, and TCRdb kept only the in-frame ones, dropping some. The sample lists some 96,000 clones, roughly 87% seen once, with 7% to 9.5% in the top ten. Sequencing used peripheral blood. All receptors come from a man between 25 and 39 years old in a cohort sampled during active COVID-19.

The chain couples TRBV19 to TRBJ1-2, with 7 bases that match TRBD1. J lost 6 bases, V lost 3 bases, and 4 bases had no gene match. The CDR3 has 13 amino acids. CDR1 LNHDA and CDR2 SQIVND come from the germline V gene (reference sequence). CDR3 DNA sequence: TGTGCCAGTAGTATGACAGGGTACGATGGCTACACCTTC. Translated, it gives CASSMTGYDGYTF.

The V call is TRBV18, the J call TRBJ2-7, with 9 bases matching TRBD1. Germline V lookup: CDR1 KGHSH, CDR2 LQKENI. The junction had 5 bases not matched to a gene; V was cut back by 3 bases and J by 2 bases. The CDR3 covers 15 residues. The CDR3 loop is CASSPAGTGPYEQYF. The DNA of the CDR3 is TGTGCCAGCTCACCCGCCGGGACAGGGCCCTACGAGCAGTACTTC.

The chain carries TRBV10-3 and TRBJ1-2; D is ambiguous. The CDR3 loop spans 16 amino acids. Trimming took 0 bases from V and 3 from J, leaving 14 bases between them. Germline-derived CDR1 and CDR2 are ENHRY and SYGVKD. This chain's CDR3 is CAISESITGGDYGYTF. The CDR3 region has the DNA TGTGCCATCAGTGAGTCGATTACTGGTGGAGACTATGGCTACACCTTC.

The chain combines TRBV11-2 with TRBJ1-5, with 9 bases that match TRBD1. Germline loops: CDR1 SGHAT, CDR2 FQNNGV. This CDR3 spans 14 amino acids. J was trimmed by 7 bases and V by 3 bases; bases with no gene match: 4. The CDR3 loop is CASSFAGTGQPQHF. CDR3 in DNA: TGTGCCAGCAGCTTCGCAGGGACAGGGCAGCCCCAGCATTTT.

The DNA for the CDR3 is TGCGCCAGCAGCCCCATGACAGGTCAGAGGCGGAAGGGCTCGGGGGGCTACACCTTC. Amino acid sequence: CASSPMTGQRRKGSGGYTF. The chain employs TRBV4-1 and TRBJ1-2; D possibly corresponds to TRBD1 (6 bases). The CDR3 contains 19 residues. V was cut by 4 bases and J by 8 bases, with 32 bases left in between. The germline gives CDR1 MGHRA, CDR2 YSYEKL.

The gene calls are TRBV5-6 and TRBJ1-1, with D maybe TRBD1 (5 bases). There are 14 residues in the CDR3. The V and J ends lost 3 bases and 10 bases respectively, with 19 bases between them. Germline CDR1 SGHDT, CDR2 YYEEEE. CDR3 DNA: TGTGCCAGCAGCTGGAGGGGCAGGGTCGTGGGAGCTTTCTTT. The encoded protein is CASSWRGRVVGAFF.

CDR3 DNA: TGTGCCAGCAGCTTGTCCCCGGGGACAGGCGGAGAGACCCAGTACTTC. Translating it yields CASSLSPGTGGETQYF. V gene TRBV5-5 combines with J gene TRBJ2-5; 8 nucleotides match TRBD1. The CDR3 covers 16 residues. The V and J ends lost 1 base and 4 bases, in that order; junction bases with no gene match: 9. The germline V gene has CDR1 SGHKS and CDR2 YYEKEE (reference sequence).

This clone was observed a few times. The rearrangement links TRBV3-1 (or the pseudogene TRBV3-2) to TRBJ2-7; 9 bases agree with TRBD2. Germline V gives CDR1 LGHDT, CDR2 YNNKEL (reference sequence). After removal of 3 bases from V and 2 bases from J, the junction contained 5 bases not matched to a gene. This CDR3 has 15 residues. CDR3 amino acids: CASSQTSGIPYEQYF. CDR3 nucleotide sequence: TGTGCCAGCAGCCAGACTAGCGGCATTCCCTACGAGCAGTACTTC.

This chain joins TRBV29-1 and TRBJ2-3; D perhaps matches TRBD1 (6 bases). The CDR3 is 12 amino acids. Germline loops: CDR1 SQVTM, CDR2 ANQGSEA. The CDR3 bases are TGCAGTTATCGGACAGATGCGGATACGCAGTATTTT. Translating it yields CSYRTDADTQYF.

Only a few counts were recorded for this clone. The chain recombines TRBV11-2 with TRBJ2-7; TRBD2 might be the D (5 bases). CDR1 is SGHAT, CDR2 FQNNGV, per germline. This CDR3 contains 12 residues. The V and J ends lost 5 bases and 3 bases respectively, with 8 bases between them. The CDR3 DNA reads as TGTGCCAGCAGCCCCAGCGGCTACGAGCAGTACTTC. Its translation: CASSPSGYEQYF. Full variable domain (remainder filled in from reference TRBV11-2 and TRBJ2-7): EAGVAQSPRYKIIEKRQSVAFWCNPISGHATLYWYQQILGQGPKLLIQFQNNGVVDDSQLPKDRFSAERLKGVDSTLKIQPAKLEDSAVYLCASSPSGYEQYFGPGTRLTVT.

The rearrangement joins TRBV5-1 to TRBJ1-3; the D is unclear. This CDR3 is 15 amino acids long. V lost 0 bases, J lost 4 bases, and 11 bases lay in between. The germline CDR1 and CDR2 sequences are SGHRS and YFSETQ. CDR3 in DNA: TGCGCCAGCAGCTTGGATTTGGCCCCCGGAAACACCATATATTTT. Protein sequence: CASSLDLAPGNTIYF.

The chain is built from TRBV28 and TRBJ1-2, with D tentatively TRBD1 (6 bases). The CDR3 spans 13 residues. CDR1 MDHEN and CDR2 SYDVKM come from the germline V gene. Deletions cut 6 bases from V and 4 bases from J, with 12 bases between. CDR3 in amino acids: CASSYGQSYGYTF. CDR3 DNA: TGTGCCAGCAGCTACGGACAGAGCTATGGCTACACCTTC.

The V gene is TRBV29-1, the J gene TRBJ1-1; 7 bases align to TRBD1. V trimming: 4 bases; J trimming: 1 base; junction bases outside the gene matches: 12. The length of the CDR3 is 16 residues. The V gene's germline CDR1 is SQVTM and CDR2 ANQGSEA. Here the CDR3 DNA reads TGCAGCGTTGTAGGGGGCGCGATGGGACGGAACACTGAAGCTTTCTTT. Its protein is CSVVGGAMGRNTEAFF.

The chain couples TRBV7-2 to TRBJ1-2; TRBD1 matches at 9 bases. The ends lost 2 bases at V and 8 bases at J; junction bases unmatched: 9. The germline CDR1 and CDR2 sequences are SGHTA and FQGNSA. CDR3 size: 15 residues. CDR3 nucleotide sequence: TGTGCCAGCAGCTTAAATCCCGGGACAGGGAGCGGCTACACCTTC. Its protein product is CASSLNPGTGSGYTF.

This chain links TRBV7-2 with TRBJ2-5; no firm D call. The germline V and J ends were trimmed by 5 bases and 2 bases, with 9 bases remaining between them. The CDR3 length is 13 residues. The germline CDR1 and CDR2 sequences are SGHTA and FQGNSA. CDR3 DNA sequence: TGTGCCAGCAGCCCCGGTCCACAAGAGACCCAGTACTTC. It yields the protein CASSPGPQETQYF.

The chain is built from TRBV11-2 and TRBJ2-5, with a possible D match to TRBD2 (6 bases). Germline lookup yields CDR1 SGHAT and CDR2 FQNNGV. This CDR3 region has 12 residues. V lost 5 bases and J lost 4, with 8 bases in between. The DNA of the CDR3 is TGTGCCAGCAGCCCGGGACTAGAGACCCAGTACTTC. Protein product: CASSPGLETQYF.

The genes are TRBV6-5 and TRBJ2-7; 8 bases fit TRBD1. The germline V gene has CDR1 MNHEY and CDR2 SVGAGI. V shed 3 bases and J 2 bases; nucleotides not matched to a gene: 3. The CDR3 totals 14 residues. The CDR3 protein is CASSYETGAYEQYF. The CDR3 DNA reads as TGTGCCAGCAGTTATGAGACAGGGGCCTACGAGCAGTACTTC.

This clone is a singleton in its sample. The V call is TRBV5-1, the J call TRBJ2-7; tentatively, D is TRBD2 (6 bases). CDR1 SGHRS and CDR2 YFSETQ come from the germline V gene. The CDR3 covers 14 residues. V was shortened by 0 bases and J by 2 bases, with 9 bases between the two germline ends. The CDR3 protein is CASSLGLGAYEQYF. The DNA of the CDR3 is TGCGCCAGCAGCTTGGGACTAGGGGCCTACGAGCAGTACTTC. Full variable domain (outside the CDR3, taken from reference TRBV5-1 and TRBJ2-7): KAGVTQTPRYLIKTRGQQVTLSCSPISGHRSVSWYQQTPGQGLQFLFEYFSETQRNKGNFPGRFSGRQFSNSRSEMNVSTLELGDSALYLCASSLGLGAYEQYFGPGTRLTVT.

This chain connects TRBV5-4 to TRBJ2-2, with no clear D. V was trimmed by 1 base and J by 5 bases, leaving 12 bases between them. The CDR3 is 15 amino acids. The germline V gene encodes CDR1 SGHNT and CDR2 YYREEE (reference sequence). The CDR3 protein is CASSLLSAGTGELFF. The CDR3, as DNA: TGTGCCAGCAGCTTGCTCTCCGCCGGGACCGGGGAGCTGTTTTTT.